A selection of T cell receptor beta chains follows, all from one sample in a study of cytomegalovirus exposure and HLA in healthy donors. Only in-frame clones appear in the TCRdb table, and some are missing; sequencing was by immunoSEQ multiplex PCR. The sample lists approximately 140,000 clones, approximately 91% occurring once. The sample was PBMCs. Receptors originate from a woman between 40 and 55 years old in good health and CMV-seronegative. Both conserved end residues are part of each CDR3. The D gene is left open where the match is weak.

V gene	J gene	D gene	CDR3 DNA	CDR3 protein
TRBV6-1	TRBJ2-3	.	TGTGCCAGCTCCTTTTGGCGGGATACGCAGTATTTT	CASSFWRDTQYF
TRBV28	TRBJ2-3	TRBD2	TGTGCCAGCAGTTTAAGGAGCGGGAGTGGAACAGATACGCAGTATTTT	CASSLRSGSGTDTQYF
TRBV11-3	TRBJ2-7	.	TGTGCCAGCAGCCGCGGACTGTTCTCCTACGAGCAGTACTTC	CASSRGLFSYEQYF
TRBV28	TRBJ2-7	TRBD2	TGTGCCAGCAGGGTAACTAGCGGGAGCTACGAGCAGTACTTC	CASRVTSGSYEQYF
TRBV5-1	TRBJ2-1	TRBD2	TGCGCCAGCAGCTTGGGACTAGCGGGAGGTATAATCTACAATGAGCAGTTCTTC	CASSLGLAGGIIYNEQFF
TRBV30	TRBJ1-6	.	TGTGCCTGGAGTGTACAGGAAGGGCCCCCCCTCCACTTT	CAWSVQEGPPLHF
TRBV5-1	TRBJ2-7	TRBD2	TGCGCCAGCAGCAGAGGGACTAGCGGGAGCCGCCAGGCGTACGAGCAGTACTTC	CASSRGTSGSRQAYEQYF
TRBV18	TRBJ1-1	TRBD1	TGTGCCAGCTCACCGGCAAACAGGGGGCAACGGACTGAAGCTTTCTTT	CASSPANRGQRTEAFF
TRBV7-9	TRBJ2-1	.	TGTGCCAGCAGCTTAAATAGCGGCTCCTACAATGAGCAGTTCTTC	CASSLNSGSYNEQFF
TRBV6-6	TRBJ2-1	.	TGTGCCAGCAGCTGGCCGGGATCCTACAATGAGCAGTTCTTC	CASSWPGSYNEQFF
TRBV4-1	TRBJ2-1	.	TGCGCCAGCAGCCCCCTGGCGGCCGGGGTGGCCTACAATGAGCAGTTCTTC	CASSPLAAGVAYNEQFF
TRBV28	TRBJ2-1	TRBD2	TGTGCCAGCACCTTTGGGGCGGGAGGGATCAATGAGCAGTTCTTC	CASTFGAGGINEQFF
TRBV5-8	TRBJ2-3	TRBD2	TGTGCCAGCAGGCTAGCGGGGGGAGCAGATACGCAGTATTTT	CASRLAGGADTQYF
TRBV9	TRBJ2-2	.	TGTGCCAGCAGTGCGGACAGCTACACCGGGGAGCTGTTTTTT	CASSADSYTGELFF
TRBV5-1	TRBJ1-2	TRBD1	TGCGCCAGCAGCAGGACAGGGGATGATGGCTACACCTTC	CASSRTGDDGYTF
TRBV28	TRBJ2-1	TRBD1	TGTGCCAGCAGTTCCGGGACAGGGGGGGTCAATGAGCAGTTCTTC	CASSSGTGGVNEQFF
TRBV5-1	TRBJ2-5	TRBD1	TGCGCCAGCAGGTTGACAGGGTTGGAAGAGACCCAGTACTTC	CASRLTGLEETQYF
TRBV6-6	TRBJ2-3	.	TGTGCCAGCAGGGCAGGTGGTACAGATACGCAGTATTTT	CASRAGGTDTQYF
TRBV27	TRBJ1-4	.	TGTGCCAGCAGTTTATACAAACAGGGTTTAGGCGAAAAACTGTTTTTT	CASSLYKQGLGEKLFF
TRBV7-2	TRBJ2-7	TRBD2	TGTGCCAGCAGCTTGACTAGCGGGAGCTGGGACGAGCAGTACTTC	CASSLTSGSWDEQYF
TRBV6-1	TRBJ1-5	.	TGTGCCAGCGACAACAGGGATGTGGATCAGCCCCAGCATTTT	CASDNRDVDQPQHF
TRBV7-2	TRBJ1-2	.	TGTGCCAGCAGTTGGTGGGGGGGTGAAAAGAGCACCTATGGCTACACCTTC	CASSWWGGEKSTYGYTF
TRBV11-3	TRBJ2-7	TRBD2	TGTGCCAGCAGCTTCGGCAGCGGGGCACCTTCCTACGAGCAGTACTTC	CASSFGSGAPSYEQYF
TRBV11-3	TRBJ2-5	.	TGTGCCAGCAGCTTAGCTAGCGTGGAGACCCAGTACTTC	CASSLASVETQYF
TRBV7-9	TRBJ2-5	TRBD2	TGTTCCAGCAGCCTCCTTACTAGCGGAGTTGACTTGGAGCAGTACTTC	CSSSLLTSGVDLEQYF
TRBV2	TRBJ2-5	.	TGTGCCAGCAGTGTGCGGCAGGGCCAAGAGACCCAGTACTTC	CASSVRQGQETQYF
TRBV10-2	TRBJ1-5	TRBD1	TGCGCCAGCAGTGAGTTTGGACAGGGTGGGCCCCAGCATTTT	CASSEFGQGGPQHF